This T cell receptor beta chain was sequenced during a study of shared clonotypes between healthy human individuals. CDR1 is SGHTA, CDR2 FQGNSA, per germline. The CDR3 loop spans 16 amino acids. J was trimmed by 0 bases and V by 1 base; bases with no gene match: 3. The count of this clone is one. Repertoires were generated with immunoSEQ multiplex PCR, while TCRdb's copy carries only in-frame clones and drops some. This sample carries some 500,000 clones, almost 97% of them seen once, and the ten largest clones take roughly 0.06%. The sample consisted of naive CD4+ T cells sorted from blood. The subset was: CD45RA+ positively selected. This clonotype was sampled from a woman aged 25 to 39 in good health. The genes are TRBV7-2 and TRBJ1-3; 7 bases are shared with TRBD1. The CDR3 reads CASSLGGTASGNTIYF. For the CDR3, the DNA is TGTGCCAGCAGCTTAGGAGGGACAGCCTCTGGAAACACCATATATTTT.